This record covers a single TCR beta chain. This sample is drawn from a study of CD8+ T cells in alopecia areata. Sequencing used cDNA as its template, made by extracting RNA and reverse transcribing it. The repertoire was sequenced with immunoSEQ multiplex PCR; TCRdb's copy has only in-frame clones and lacks some. The data contain 110,000 to 150,000 clones, about 60% of them singletons. The CDR3 loop spans 16 amino acids. Per the germline V gene, CDR1 is SGHVS and CDR2 is FNYEAQ. V was pared by 1 base and J by 0 bases, with 9 bases between. The specimen was CD4+ T cells sorted from blood, collected at week 0. The source is a human donor with alopecia areata. The chain employs TRBV7-6 and TRBJ2-2, with D uncertain. The CDR3 bases are TGTGCCAGCAGCTTAGGTTCCGGCACGAACACCGGGGAGCTGTTTTTT. Its protein is CASSLGSGTNTGELFF. Together with reference TRBV7-6 and TRBJ2-2, the CDR3 gives the full variable domain: GAGVSQSPRYKVTKRGQDVALRCDPISGHVSLYWYRQALGQGPEFLTYFNYEAQQDKSGLPNDRFSAERPEGSISTLTIQRTEQRDSAMYRCASSLGSGTNTGELFFGEGSRLTVL.